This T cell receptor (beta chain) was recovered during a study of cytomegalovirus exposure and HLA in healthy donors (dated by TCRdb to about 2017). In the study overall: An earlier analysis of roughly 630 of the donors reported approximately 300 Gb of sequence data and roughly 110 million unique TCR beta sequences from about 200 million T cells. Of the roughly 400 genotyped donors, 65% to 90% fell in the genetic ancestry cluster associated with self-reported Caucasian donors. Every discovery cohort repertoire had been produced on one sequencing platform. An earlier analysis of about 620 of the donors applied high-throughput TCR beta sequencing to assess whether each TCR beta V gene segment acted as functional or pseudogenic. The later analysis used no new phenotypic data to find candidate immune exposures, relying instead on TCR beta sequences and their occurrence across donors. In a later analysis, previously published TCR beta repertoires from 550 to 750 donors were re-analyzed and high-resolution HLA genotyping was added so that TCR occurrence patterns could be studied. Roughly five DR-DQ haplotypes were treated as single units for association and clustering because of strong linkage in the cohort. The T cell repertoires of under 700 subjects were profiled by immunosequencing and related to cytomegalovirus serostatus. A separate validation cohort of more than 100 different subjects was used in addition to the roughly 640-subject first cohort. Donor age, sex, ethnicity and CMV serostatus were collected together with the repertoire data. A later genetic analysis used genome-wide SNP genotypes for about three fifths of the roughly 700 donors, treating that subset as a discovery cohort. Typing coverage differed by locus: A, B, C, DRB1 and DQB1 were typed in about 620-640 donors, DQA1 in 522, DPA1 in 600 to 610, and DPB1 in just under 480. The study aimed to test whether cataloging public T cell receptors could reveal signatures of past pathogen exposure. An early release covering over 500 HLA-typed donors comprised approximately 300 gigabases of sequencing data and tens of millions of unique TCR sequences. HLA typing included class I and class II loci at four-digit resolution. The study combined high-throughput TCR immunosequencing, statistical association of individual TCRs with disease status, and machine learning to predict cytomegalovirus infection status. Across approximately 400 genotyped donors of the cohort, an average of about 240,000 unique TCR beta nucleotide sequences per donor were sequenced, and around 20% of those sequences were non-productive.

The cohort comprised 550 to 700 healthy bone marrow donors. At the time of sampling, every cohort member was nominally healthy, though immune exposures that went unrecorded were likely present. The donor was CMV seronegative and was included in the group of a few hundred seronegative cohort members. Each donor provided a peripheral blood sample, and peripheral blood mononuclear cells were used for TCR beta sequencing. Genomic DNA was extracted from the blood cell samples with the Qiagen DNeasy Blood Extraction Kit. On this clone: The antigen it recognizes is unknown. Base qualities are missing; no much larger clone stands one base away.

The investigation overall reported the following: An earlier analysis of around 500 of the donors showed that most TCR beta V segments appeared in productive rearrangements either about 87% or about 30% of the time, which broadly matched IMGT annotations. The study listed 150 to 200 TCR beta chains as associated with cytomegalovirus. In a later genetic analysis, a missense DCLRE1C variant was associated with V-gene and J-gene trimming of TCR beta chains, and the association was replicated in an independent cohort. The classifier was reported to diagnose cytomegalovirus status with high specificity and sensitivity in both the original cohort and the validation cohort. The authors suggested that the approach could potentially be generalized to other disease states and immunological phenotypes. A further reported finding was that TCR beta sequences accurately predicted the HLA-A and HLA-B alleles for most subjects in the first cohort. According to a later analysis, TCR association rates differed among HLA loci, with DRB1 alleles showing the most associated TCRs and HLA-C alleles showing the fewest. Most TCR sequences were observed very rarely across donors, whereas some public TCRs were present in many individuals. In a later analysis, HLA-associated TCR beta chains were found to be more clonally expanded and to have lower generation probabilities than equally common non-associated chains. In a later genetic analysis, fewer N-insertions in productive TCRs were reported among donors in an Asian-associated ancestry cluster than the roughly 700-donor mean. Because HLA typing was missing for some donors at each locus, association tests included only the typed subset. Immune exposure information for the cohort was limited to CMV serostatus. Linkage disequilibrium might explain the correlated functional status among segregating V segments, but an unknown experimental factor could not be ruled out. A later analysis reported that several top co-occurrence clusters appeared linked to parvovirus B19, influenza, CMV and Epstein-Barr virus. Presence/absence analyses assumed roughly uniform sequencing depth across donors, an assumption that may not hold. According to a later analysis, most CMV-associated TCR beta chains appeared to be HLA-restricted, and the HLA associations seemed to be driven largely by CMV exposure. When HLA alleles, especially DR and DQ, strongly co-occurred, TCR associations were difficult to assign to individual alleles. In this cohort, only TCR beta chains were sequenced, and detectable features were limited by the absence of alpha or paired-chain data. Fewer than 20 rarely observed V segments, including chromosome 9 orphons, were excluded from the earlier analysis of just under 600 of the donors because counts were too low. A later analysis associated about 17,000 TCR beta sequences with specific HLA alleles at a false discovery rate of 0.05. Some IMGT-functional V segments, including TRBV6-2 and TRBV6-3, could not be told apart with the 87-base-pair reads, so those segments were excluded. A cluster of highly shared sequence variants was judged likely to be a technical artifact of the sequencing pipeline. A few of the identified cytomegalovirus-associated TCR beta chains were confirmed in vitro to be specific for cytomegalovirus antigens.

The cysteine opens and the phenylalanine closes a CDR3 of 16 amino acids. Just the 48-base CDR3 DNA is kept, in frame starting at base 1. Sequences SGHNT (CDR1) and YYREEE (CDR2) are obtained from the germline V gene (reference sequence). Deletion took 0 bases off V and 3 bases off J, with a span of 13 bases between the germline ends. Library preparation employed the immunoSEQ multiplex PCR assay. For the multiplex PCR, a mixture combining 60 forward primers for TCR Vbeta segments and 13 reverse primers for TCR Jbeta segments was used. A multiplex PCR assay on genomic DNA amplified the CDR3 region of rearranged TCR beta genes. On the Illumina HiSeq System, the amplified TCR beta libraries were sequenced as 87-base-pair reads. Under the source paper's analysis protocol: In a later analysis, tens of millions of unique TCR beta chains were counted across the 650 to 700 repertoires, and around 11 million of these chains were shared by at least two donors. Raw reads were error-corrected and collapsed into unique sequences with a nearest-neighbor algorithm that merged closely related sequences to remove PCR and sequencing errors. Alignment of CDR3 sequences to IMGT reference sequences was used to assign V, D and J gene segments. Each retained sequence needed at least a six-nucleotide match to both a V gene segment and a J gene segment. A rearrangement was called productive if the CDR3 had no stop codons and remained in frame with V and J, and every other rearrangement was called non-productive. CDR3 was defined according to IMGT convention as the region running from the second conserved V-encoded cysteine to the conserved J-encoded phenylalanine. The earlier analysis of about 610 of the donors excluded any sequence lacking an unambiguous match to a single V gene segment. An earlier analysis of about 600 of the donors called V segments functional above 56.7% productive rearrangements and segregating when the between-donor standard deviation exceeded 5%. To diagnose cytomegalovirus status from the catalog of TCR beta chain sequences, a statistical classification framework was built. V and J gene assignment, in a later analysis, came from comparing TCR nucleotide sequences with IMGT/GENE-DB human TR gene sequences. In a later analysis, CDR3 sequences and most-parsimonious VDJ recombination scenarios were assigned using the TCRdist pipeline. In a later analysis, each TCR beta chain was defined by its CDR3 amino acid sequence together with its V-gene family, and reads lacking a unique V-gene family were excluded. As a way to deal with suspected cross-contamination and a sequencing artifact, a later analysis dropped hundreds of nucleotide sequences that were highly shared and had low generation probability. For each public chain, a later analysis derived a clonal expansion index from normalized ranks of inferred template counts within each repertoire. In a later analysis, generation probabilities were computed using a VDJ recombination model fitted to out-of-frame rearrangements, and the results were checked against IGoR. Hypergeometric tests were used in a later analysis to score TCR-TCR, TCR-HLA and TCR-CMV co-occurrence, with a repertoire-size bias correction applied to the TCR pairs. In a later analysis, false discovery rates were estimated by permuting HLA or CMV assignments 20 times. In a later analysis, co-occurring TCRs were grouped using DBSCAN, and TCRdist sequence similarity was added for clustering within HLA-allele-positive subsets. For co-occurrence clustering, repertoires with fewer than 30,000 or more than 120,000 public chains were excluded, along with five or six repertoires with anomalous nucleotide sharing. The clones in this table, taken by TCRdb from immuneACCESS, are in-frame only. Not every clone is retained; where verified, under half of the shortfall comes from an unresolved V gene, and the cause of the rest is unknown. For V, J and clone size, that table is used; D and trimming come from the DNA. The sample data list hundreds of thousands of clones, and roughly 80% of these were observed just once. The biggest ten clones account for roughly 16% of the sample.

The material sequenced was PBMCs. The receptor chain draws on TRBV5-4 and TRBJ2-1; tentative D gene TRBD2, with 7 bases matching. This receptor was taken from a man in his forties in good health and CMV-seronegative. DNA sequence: TGTGCCAGCAGCTTGGAGCCGGGGGGCAACTACAATGAGCAGTTCTTC. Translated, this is CASSLEPGGNYNEQFF.